The 4 T cell receptor beta chains below come from one sample, sequenced in a study of T-cell reconstitution after alpha-beta-depleted transplantation in children. Unique molecular identifiers tagged the TCRbeta library. TCRdb reanalysed the PCR reads using MiXCR and keeps one entry per CDR3 protein. This sample has 200,000 to 300,000 distinct CDR3 sequences; 20% to 30% occur once, and the top ten carry roughly 2.6%. This sample comprised PBMCs, obtained before TCRalphabeta/CD19-depleted stem cell transplant. These receptors came from a girl aged 2-10 years with Fanconi anemia, due to receive a stem cell transplant.

This chain links TRBV29-1 with TRBJ2-3, with no clear D. In germline, CDR1 is SQVTM, CDR2 ANQGSEA. The V and J ends lost 1 base and 4 bases respectively, with 18 bases between them. The CDR3 consists of 16 residues. CDR3 sequence (DNA): TGCAGCGTTGAAGTAAGGGCACCTAACAGCGCAGATACGCAGTATTTT. Protein product: CSVEVRAPNSADTQYF.

V gene TRBV7-9 combines with J gene TRBJ2-2, with 11 positions matching TRBD2. V gave up 6 bases and J gave up 3 bases; unmatched junction bases: 0. Germline V lookup: CDR1 SEHNR, CDR2 FQNEAQ (reference sequence). The CDR3 is made up of 14 amino acids. The CDR3 region is CASRTSGDTGELFF. CDR3 nucleotides: TGTGCCAGCAGGACTAGCGGGGACACCGGGGAGCTGTTTTTT.

The V and J genes are TRBV20-1 and TRBJ2-1; 14 bases are a match to TRBD2. Per the germline V gene, CDR1 is DFQATT and CDR2 is SNEGSKA (reference sequence). V was pared by 3 bases and J by 9 bases, with 10 bases of the junction left unmatched. The CDR3 runs to 16 residues. CDR3 DNA sequence: TGCAGTGCTAGGTACCCCGGGACTAGCGGGAGTAGTGAGCAGTTCTTC. Protein sequence: CSARYPGTSGSSEQFF.

This clonotype has ten or more counts. This CDR3 is CSAGQGNNQPQHF. For the CDR3, the DNA is TGCAGTGCTGGACAGGGGAACAATCAGCCCCAGCATTTT. The chain has TRBV20-1 and TRBJ1-5; TRBD1 matches at 9 bases. The CDR3 has 13 residues. Per the germline V gene, CDR1 is DFQATT and CDR2 is SNEGSKA (reference sequence). V lost 5 bases and J lost 3; bases outside the gene matches: 2.